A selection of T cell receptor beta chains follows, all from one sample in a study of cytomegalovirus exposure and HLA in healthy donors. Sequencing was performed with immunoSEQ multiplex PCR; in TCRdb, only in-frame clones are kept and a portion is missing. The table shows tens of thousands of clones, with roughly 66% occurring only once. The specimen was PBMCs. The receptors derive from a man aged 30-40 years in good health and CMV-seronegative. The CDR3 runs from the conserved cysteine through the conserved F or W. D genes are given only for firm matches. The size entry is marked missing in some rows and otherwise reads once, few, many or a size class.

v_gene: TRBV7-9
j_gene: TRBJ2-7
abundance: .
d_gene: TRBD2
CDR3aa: CASSPTSGSIDEQYF
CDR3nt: TGTGCCAGCAGCCCCACTAGCGGGAGTATCGACGAGCAGTACTTC

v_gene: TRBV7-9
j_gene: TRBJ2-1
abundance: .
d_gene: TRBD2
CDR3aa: CASSPSAGAGQFF
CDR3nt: TGTGCCAGCAGCCCCTCAGCGGGAGCGGGGCAGTTCTTC

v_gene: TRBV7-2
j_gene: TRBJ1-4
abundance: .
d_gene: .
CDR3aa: CASSLGGPYEKLFF
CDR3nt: TGTGCCAGCAGCTTAGGGGGGCCGTACGAAAAACTGTTTTTT

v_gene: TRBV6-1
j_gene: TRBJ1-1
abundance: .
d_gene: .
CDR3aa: CASSDGREGTEAFF
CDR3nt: TGTGCCAGCAGTGATGGCAGGGAGGGCACTGAAGCTTTCTTT

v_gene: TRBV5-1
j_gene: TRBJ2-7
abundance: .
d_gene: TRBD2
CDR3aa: CASSLERGGAGEQYF
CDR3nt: TGCGCCAGCAGCTTGGAGCGGGGTGGGGCCGGGGAGCAGTACTTC

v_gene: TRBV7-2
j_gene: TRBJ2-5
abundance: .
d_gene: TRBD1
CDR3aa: CASSGTGWVGETQYF
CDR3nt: TGTGCCAGCAGTGGGACAGGGTGGGTGGGAGAGACCCAGTACTTC

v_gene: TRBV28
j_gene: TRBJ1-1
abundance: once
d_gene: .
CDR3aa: CASSPPGVWNTEAFF
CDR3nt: TGTGCCAGCAGTCCGCCGGGAGTTTGGAACACTGAAGCTTTCTTT

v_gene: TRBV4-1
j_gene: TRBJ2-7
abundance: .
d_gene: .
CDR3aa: CASSPGDRAYF
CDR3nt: TGCGCCAGCAGCCCGGGGGACAGAGCGTACTTC

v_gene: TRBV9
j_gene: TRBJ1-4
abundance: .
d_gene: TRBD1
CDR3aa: CASSVEGQGAEKLFF
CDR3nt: TGTGCCAGCAGCGTAGAAGGACAGGGGGCTGAAAAACTGTTTTTT

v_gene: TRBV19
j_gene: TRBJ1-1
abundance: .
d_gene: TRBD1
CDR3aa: CASSKWDRGTEAFF
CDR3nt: TGTGCCAGTAGTAAGTGGGACAGAGGCACTGAAGCTTTCTTT

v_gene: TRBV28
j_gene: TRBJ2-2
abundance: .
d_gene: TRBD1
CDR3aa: CASSLRTGMTGELFF
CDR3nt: TGTGCCAGCAGTTTGAGGACAGGGATGACCGGGGAGCTGTTTTTT

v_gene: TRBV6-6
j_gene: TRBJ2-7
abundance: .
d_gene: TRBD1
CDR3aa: CASRTQGQGSYEQYF
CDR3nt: TGTGCCAGCAGAACACAGGGACAGGGGTCGTACGAGCAGTACTTC

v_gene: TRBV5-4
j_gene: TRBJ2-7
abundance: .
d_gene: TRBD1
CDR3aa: CASSPRDRSYEQYF
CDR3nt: TGTGCCAGCAGCCCTCGGGACAGATCCTACGAGCAGTACTTC

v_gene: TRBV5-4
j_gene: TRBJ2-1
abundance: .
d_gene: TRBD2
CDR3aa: CASSLGAGGSYNEQFF
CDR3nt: TGTGCCAGCAGCTTGGGGGCGGGAGGCTCCTACAATGAGCAGTTCTTC

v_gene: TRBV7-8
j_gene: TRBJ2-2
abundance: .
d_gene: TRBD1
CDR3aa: CASSLGQGSYTGELFF
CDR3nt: TGTGCCAGCAGCTTGGGACAGGGGTCTTACACCGGGGAGCTGTTTTTT

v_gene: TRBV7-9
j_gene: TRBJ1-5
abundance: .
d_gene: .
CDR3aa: CASSPGQGDSNQPQHF
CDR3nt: TGTGCCAGCAGCCCTGGACAAGGGGATAGCAATCAGCCCCAGCATTTT

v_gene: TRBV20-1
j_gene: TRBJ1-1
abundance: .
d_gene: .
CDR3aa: CSARRGERAFF
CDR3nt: TGCAGTGCTAGAAGGGGCGAAAGAGCTTTCTTT

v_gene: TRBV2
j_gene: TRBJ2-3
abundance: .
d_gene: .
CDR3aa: CASSAGSTDTQYF
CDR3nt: TGTGCCAGCAGTGCCGGTTCCACAGATACGCAGTATTTT

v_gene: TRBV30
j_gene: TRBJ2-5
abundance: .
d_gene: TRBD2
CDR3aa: CAGSGGSETQYF
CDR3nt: TGTGCCGGGAGCGGGGGTTCGGAGACCCAGTACTTC

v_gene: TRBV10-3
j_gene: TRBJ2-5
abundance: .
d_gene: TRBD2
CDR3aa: CAIGLAGTVETQYF
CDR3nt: TGTGCCATTGGACTAGCGGGGACCGTAGAGACCCAGTACTTC

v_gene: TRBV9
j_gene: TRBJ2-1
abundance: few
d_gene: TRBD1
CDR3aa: CASSAKQGAISYNEQFF
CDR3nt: TGTGCCAGCAGCGCCAAACAGGGGGCTATCTCCTACAATGAGCAGTTCTTC

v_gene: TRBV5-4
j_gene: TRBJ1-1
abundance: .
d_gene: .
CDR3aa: CASSLAVTSRIGNTEAFF
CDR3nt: TGTGCCAGCAGCTTGGCCGTGACAAGCCGGATTGGGAACACTGAAGCTTTCTTT

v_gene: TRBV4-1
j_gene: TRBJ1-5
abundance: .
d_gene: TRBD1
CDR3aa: CASSQEDRSGQPQHF
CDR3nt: TGCGCCAGCAGCCAAGAGGACAGGTCAGGTCAGCCCCAGCATTTT

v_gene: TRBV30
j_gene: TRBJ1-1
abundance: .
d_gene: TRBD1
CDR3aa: CAWSAAGQAARDTEAFF
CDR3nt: TGTGCCTGGAGTGCGGCGGGACAGGCTGCCCGAGACACTGAAGCTTTCTTT

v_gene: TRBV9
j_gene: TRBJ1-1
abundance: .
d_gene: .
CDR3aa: CASSSGPGTEAFF
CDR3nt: TGTGCCAGCAGCTCAGGCCCTGGCACTGAAGCTTTCTTT

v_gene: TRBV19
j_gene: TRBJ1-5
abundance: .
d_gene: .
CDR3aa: CASSIFRVDQPQHF
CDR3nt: TGTGCCAGTAGTATATTCCGGGTTGATCAGCCCCAGCATTTT

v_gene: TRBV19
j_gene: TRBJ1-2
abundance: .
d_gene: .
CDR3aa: CASSILAGGGYTF
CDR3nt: TGTGCCAGTAGTATATTGGCAGGCGGGGGCTACACCTTC

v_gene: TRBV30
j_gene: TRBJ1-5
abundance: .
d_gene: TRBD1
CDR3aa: CAWSSGGEQPQHF
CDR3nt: TGTGCCTGGAGCTCAGGGGGAGAGCAGCCCCAGCATTTT

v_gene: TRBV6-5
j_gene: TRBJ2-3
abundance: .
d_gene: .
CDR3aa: CASSIAGTSTDTQYF
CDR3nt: TGTGCCAGCAGTATTGCCGGGACTAGCACAGATACGCAGTATTTT

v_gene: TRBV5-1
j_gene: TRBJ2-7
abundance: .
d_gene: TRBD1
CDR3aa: CASSRTGGDSYEQYF
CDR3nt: TGCGCCAGCAGCAGGACAGGGGGCGACTCCTACGAGCAGTACTTC

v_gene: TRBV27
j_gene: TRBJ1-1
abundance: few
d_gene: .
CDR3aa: CASYRGNTEAFF
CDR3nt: TGTGCCAGCTACCGGGGTAACACTGAAGCTTTCTTT

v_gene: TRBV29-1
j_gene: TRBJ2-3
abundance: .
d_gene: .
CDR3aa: CSAETTRTDTQYF
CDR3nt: TGCAGCGCCGAAACTACACGCACAGATACGCAGTATTTT

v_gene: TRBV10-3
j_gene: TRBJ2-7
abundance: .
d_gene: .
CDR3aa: CAINSGSYEQYF
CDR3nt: TGTGCCATCAATTCCGGTTCCTACGAGCAGTACTTC

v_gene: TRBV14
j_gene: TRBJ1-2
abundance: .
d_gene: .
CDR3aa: CASSPPWAAYGYTF
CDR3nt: TGTGCCAGCAGCCCTCCCTGGGCAGCCTATGGCTACACCTTC

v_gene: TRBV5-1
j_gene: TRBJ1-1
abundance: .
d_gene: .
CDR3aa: CASSLAGEGGAFF
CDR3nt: TGCGCCAGCAGCTTGGCCGGGGAGGGTGGAGCTTTCTTT

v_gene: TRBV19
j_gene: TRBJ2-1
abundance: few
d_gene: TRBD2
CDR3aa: CASGLAYPQSSYNEQFF
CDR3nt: TGTGCCAGTGGACTAGCTTATCCGCAGAGCTCCTACAATGAGCAGTTCTTC

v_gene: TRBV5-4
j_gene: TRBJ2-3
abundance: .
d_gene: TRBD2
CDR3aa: CASSRSGVLSTDTQYF
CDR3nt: TGTGCCAGCAGCAGGAGCGGGGTCCTTAGCACAGATACGCAGTATTTT

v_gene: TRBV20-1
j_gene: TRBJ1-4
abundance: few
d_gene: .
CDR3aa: CSASSQGVFF
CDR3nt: TGCAGTGCTAGTTCCCAGGGTGTGTTTTTT

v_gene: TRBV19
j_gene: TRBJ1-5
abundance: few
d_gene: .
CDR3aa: CVSSSGSGQPQHF
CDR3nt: TGTGTCAGTAGTAGCGGGTCCGGTCAGCCCCAGCATTTT

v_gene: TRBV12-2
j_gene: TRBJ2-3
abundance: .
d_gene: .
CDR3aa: CASRWGRDTDTQYF
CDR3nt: TGTGCAAGTCGCTGGGGCAGGGACACAGATACGCAGTATTTT

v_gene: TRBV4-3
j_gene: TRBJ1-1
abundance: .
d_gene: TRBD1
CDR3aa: CASSPLTGEWNEAFF
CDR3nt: TGCGCCAGCAGCCCGTTGACAGGGGAATGGAATGAAGCTTTCTTT

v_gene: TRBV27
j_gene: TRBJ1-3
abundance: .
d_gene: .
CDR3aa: CASRSGTLGNTIYF
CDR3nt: TGTGCCAGCAGATCCGGGACACTTGGAAACACCATATATTTT

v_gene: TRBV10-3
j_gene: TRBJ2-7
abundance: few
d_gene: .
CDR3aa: CAISEGQYYEQYF
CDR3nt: TGTGCCATCAGTGAGGGACAGTATTACGAGCAGTACTTC

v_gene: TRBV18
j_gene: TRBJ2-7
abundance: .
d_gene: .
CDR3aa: CASSPRSGDEQYF
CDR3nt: TGTGCCAGCTCACCACGTTCAGGGGACGAGCAGTACTTC

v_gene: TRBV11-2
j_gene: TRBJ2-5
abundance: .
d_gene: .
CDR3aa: CASSRDLAETQYF
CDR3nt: TGTGCCAGCAGCCGGGACTTAGCGGAGACCCAGTACTTC